This entry lists 28 T cell receptor beta chains sequenced from one sample in a study of CD4 and CD8 cells across lung adenocarcinoma regions. TCRdb redid the calling of the PCR reads with MiXCR, one entry per CDR3 protein. The table has 7,500 or so distinct CDR3 sequences, 53% seen once; the top ten hold 97%. Sequenced material: CD8+ T cells from the center of a lung tumor. The receptor set was obtained from a male donor with lung adenocarcinoma. The CD4 and CD8 labels of this study may be unreliable.

The chain combines TRBV6-5 with TRBJ2-7; a weak D match, TRBD2 (6 bases). This CDR3 is 15 amino acids long. Deletions cut 7 bases from V and 0 bases from J, with 16 bases between. Per the germline V gene, CDR1 is MNHEY and CDR2 is SVGAGI. The CDR3 nucleotides read TGTGCCAGCAAGTTTGACGTAGCGGCCTCCTACGAGCAGTACTTC. Residues: CASKFDVAASYEQYF.

This clonotype occurred once. The chain combines TRBV27 with TRBJ2-1; TRBD2 aligns across 9 bases. The CDR3 has 14 residues. Germline V gene lookup returns CDR1 MNHEY and CDR2 SMNVEV (reference sequence). J gave up 8 bases and V 6 bases, and 8 bases lay outside the gene matches. The CDR3 here is CASSDPGTSYEQFF. The CDR3 DNA sequence: TGTGCCAGCAGCGACCCCGGGACTAGCTATGAGCAGTTCTTC.

This chain links TRBV6-1 with TRBJ2-3, with 10 nucleotides matching TRBD1. The V gene end was trimmed by 0 bases and the J gene end by 5 bases; junction bases not matched to a gene: 8. Germline CDR1 reads MNHNS; CDR2 reads SASEGT. The CDR3 is 17 amino acids. CDR3 sequence: CASSEAHPGQGKDTQYF. The CDR3 nucleotides read TGTGCCAGCAGTGAAGCCCATCCGGGACAGGGGAAAGATACGCAGTATTTT.

The genes are TRBV6-1 and TRBJ2-1; 12 nucleotides agree with TRBD2. Germline CDR1 MNHNS, CDR2 SASEGT. The ends lost 6 bases at V and 5 bases at J; junction bases unmatched: 11. This CDR3 contains 17 residues. CDR3 DNA: TGTGCCAGCAGGACTCTAGCGGGGGGGCCCGCACACAATGAGCAGTTCTTC. It specifies CASRTLAGGPAHNEQFF.

The J gene is TRBJ2-5, the V gene TRBV12-3 or TRBV12-4; D is perhaps TRBD1 or TRBD2 (6 bases each). The J call is doubtful: the DNA matches TRBJ2-7 better. There are 13 residues in the CDR3. CDR3 region: CASIGGVGYEQYF. CDR3 bases: TGTGCCAGCATCGGGGGCGTGGGCTACGAGCAGTACTTC.

This chain connects TRBV12-3 or TRBV12-4 to TRBJ2-5; D might be TRBD1 or TRBD2, each matching 5 bases. Trimming shortened V by 7 bases and J by 1 base, and 16 bases separated the two germline ends. This CDR3 contains 15 residues. CDR3 residues: CASTSNRGAQETQYF. CDR3 nucleotides: TGTGCCAGCACCTCAAATAGAGGGGCCCAAGAGACCCAGTACTTC.

This clonotype was seen only a few times. V gene TRBV5-1 combines with J gene TRBJ2-1; D is undetermined. Germline V gives CDR1 SGHRS, CDR2 YFSETQ. V lost 4 bases and J 0 bases, leaving 5 bases between the germline ends. The CDR3 is 13 amino acids. CDR3 residues: CASSRSSYNEQFF. DNA of the CDR3: TGCGCCAGCAGCCGAAGCTCCTACAATGAGCAGTTCTTC.

The rearrangement uses TRBV12-3 or TRBV12-4 and TRBJ2-4; 13 bases are a match to TRBD2. This CDR3 comprises 18 residues. With V trimmed by 3 bases and J by 0 bases, 5 bases remained unmatched. As DNA, the CDR3 is TGTGCCAGCAGTTTGGGGACTAGCGGGATTTTAGCCAAAAACATTCAGTACTTC. This translates into CASSLGTSGILAKNIQYF.

The J gene is TRBJ1-1, the V gene TRBV27, with TRBD1 as a possible D gene (5 bases). Germline assignment: CDR1 MNHEY and CDR2 SMNVEV (reference sequence). The CDR3 loop spans 16 amino acids. Trimming stripped 5 bases from V and 0 bases from J, with 16 bases between. The CDR3 nucleotides read TGTGCCAGCAGTCCCTGGGACCGTATCATGAACACTGAAGCTTTCTTT. Amino acids: CASSPWDRIMNTEAFF.

The V and J genes are TRBV4-2 and TRBJ2-1; the D gene is possibly TRBD2 (6 bases). Germline lookup yields CDR1 LGHNA and CDR2 YNFKEQ. Between the trimmed V and J ends, which lost 8 bases and 0 bases, there was a span of 17 bases. There are 16 residues in the CDR3. The DNA of the CDR3 is TGTGCCAGCTCAGGCGGCGGGACGGGCTCCTACAATGAGCAGTTCTTC. Protein: CASSGGGTGSYNEQFF.

This clonotype was recorded a few times. The V call is TRBV27, the J call TRBJ2-5; 9 bases are a match to TRBD1. The J call is in doubt because the DNA end fits TRBJ2-7 better. This CDR3 region has 18 residues. Per germline, CDR1 MNHEY and CDR2 SMNVEV (reference sequence). CDR3 amino acids: CASSLSKRQGDRGYEQYF. The DNA for the CDR3 is TGTGCCAGCAGTTTATCGAAGAGACAGGGGGACCGAGGTTACGAGCAGTACTTC.

This sequence joins TRBV6-1 and TRBJ2-4; TRBD1 matches 7 bases. The assigned J gene may be wrong: the sequence end matches TRBJ2-7 better. The germline gives CDR1 MNHNS, CDR2 SASEGT. The CDR3 has 17 amino acids. The CDR3 DNA follows: TGTGCCAGCAGTGAAAGTAGTTGGGCAGGGGGTCCCTACGAGCAGTACTTC. Its translation is CASSESSWAGGPYEQYF.

The chain has TRBV27 and TRBJ2-4; 8 positions agree with TRBD2. The length of the CDR3 is 16 residues. After removal of 5 bases from V and 8 bases from J, the junction contained 14 bases not matched to a gene. Germline lookup yields CDR1 MNHEY and CDR2 SMNVEV (reference sequence). The CDR3 DNA reads TGTGCCAGCAGTGTCGCGGGGGGCGGGAGAGGGGACATTCAGTACTTC. Protein product: CASSVAGGGRGDIQYF.

This clonotype occurred many times. The chain is built from TRBV6-1 and TRBJ2-3, with D perhaps matching TRBD1 or TRBD2 (6 bases each). The V and J ends lost 6 bases and 2 bases respectively, with 12 bases between them. CDR1 is MNHNS and CDR2 is SASEGT in the germline V gene. CDR3 length equals 14 residues. For the CDR3, the DNA is TGTGCCAGCAGGGAGGGGGGACTCACAGATACGCAGTATTTT. Protein sequence: CASREGGLTDTQYF.

Many counts were recorded for this clonotype. This chain joins TRBV6-1 and TRBJ2-5; TRBD1 is a possible D gene (6 bases). Germline V gene data show CDR1 as MNHNS and CDR2 as SASEGT. The length of the CDR3 is 15 residues. V gave up 2 bases and J gave up 7 bases, with 17 bases separating them. The CDR3 sequence: CASSEYLTLGGTQYF. CDR3 nucleotide sequence: TGTGCCAGCAGTGAATATTTGACTTTAGGGGGGACCCAGTACTTC.

Ten or more counts support this clonotype. The J gene is TRBJ2-1, the V gene TRBV6-6; 13 bases line up with TRBD2. The CDR3 length is 15 residues. Per germline, CDR1 MNHNY and CDR2 SVGAGI (reference sequence). J was trimmed by 10 bases and V by 5 bases; bases with no gene match: 8. In DNA form, the CDR3 reads TGTGCCAGCAGTACCGGGACTAGCGGGATGGGGGAGCAGTTCTTC. This codes for CASSTGTSGMGEQFF.

This sequence joins TRBV6-1 and TRBJ2-1, with 8 nucleotides matching TRBD1. The V segment lost 6 bases and the J segment 14 bases; nucleotides outside the gene matches: 6. This CDR3 comprises 11 residues. Germline values: CDR1 MNHNS, CDR2 SASEGT. The CDR3 sequence is CASRAGGEEFF. In DNA form, the CDR3 reads TGTGCCAGCAGGGCAGGGGGCGAGGAGTTCTTC.

A few counts support this clonotype. This CDR3 is CASSKGTSGSFPYEQYF. CDR3 bases: TGTGCCAGCAGTAAAGGGACTAGCGGGAGTTTCCCATACGAGCAGTACTTC. The genes are TRBV6-1 and TRBJ2-7; 14 bases match TRBD2. The CDR3 spans 17 residues. The V gene's germline CDR1 is MNHNS and CDR2 SASEGT. J lost 4 bases, V lost 5 bases, and 10 bases had no gene match.

This clonotype was counted ten times or more. A read error may account for a junction end that differs from germline. The V call is TRBV27, the J call TRBJ1-1; D is possibly TRBD1 (6 bases). The CDR3 extends over 14 amino acids. CDR1 is MNHEY and CDR2 is SMNVEV in the germline V gene (reference sequence). This chain's CDR3 is CASSLWTDGTEAFF. The CDR3 region has the DNA TGTGCCAGCAGCTTATGGACAGACGGCACTGAAGCTTTCTTT.

In its sample, this clonotype was seen a few times. This sequence joins TRBV3-1 and TRBJ2-3; no clear D. This CDR3 comprises 17 residues. Trimming stripped 0 bases from V and 1 base from J, with 14 bases between. The germline V gene has CDR1 LGHDT and CDR2 YNNKEL (reference sequence). The CDR3 loop reads CASSQEIGGFRTDTQYF. The CDR3 DNA follows: TGTGCCAGCAGCCAAGAAATTGGCGGTTTTCGCACAGATACGCAGTATTTT.

This clonotype has at least ten counts. This chain joins TRBV10-1 and TRBJ1-2, with TRBD1 as a possible D gene (5 bases). The V gene lost 0 bases and the J gene lost 4 bases, with 6 bases spanning the gap. The CDR3 runs to 13 residues. The germline CDR1 and CDR2 sequences are WNHNN and SYGVQD (reference sequence). CDR3 sequence: CASSESGGYGYTF. In DNA form, the CDR3 reads TGCGCCAGCAGTGAGTCGGGGGGCTATGGCTACACCTTC.

The sample holds a few counts of this clonotype. The chain carries TRBV10-3 and TRBJ1-5, with 7 nucleotides matching TRBD1. The CDR3 totals 15 residues. With 0 bases clipped from V and 7 bases from J, the junction kept 6 bases outside the gene matches. Germline CDR1 reads ENHRY; CDR2 reads SYGVKD. This CDR3 reads CAISESTGLGQPQHF. The CDR3, as DNA: TGTGCCATCAGTGAGTCGACAGGGTTAGGGCAGCCCCAGCATTTT.

The chain employs TRBV7-2 and TRBJ2-3, with D tentatively TRBD1 or TRBD2 (5 bases each). The CDR3 is 20 residues long. Germline V gene data show CDR1 as SGHTA and CDR2 as FQGNSA. V was shortened by 3 bases and J by 0 bases, with 25 bases between the two germline ends. The CDR3 DNA follows: TGTGCCAGCAGCTTTAATACAGATGAGTTGAGGGACCCTAGCACAGATACGCAGTATTTT. Protein sequence: CASSFNTDELRDPSTDTQYF.

This sequence joins TRBV10-3 and TRBJ2-1; 7 nucleotides match TRBD1. The closer fit of TRBJ2-5 to the DNA end suggests the J call may be wrong. CDR1 and CDR2 from the germline V gene are ENHRY and SYGVKD. The CDR3 consists of 13 residues. CDR3 in amino acids: CAGSDRVEETQYF. For the CDR3, the DNA is TGTGCCGGCTCAGACAGGGTAGAAGAGACCCAGTACTTC.

The table lists this clonotype with many counts. V is TRBV6-1 and J is TRBJ2-7; either TRBD1 or TRBD2 may supply D (7 bases each). This CDR3 has 14 residues. The germline V and J ends were trimmed by 3 bases and 2 bases, with 11 bases remaining between them. Germline CDR1 and CDR2: MNHNS and SASEGT. CDR3 bases: TGTGCCAGCAGTGAGTCAGGGGGGGCCTACGAGCAGTACTTC. It specifies CASSESGGAYEQYF.

In regard to this clonotype: As the CDR3 is not closed by the conserved phenylalanine or tryptophan, this likely results from a read error. No DNA is shown, since the ends of the CDR3 on it are uncertain; the CDR3 is the one TCRdb lists. The rearrangement uses TRBV19 and TRBJ2-5; the table names TRBD1, a call not compared with the DNA. CDR1 is LNHDA, CDR2 SQIVND, per germline (reference sequence). 8 amino acids form the CDR3, both terminal residues included. This chain's CDR3 is CAYEIIHR.

The V and J genes are TRBV5-1 and TRBJ2-5; 9 bases are shared with TRBD1. Germline values: CDR1 SGHRS, CDR2 YFSETQ. The V and J ends lost 4 bases and 3 bases, in that order; junction bases with no gene match: 7. The CDR3 sequence is 15 residues long. The CDR3 region has the DNA TGCGCCAGCAGCCCTCGGACAGGGGCAAAAGAGACCCAGTACTTC. It encodes CASSPRTGAKETQYF. Based on the CDR3 plus reference TRBV5-1 and TRBJ2-5, the full variable domain is KAGVTQTPRYLIKTRGQQVTLSCSPISGHRSVSWYQQTPGQGLQFLFEYFSETQRNKGNFPGRFSGRQFSNSRSEMNVSTLELGDSALYLCASSPRTGAKETQYFGPGTRLLVL.

The chain combines TRBV6-5 with TRBJ1-2, with D uncertain. V was clipped by 4 bases and J by 1 base, with 22 bases between them. Germline loops: CDR1 MNHEY, CDR2 SVGAGI. The CDR3 consists of 18 residues. In nucleotides, the CDR3 is TGTGCCAGCAGTTCCTCTGGGGTGGGTCGTAAAAATAACTATGGCTACACCTTC. Protein sequence: CASSSSGVGRKNNYGYTF.